This passage covers 20 T cell receptor beta chains from one sample sequenced in a study of T cell changes during pregnancy in multiple sclerosis. Here immunoSEQ multiplex PCR was the method, and the copy in TCRdb shows in-frame clones only, minus some. The sample yields around 30,000 clones, approximately 90% seen once. Here the sequenced sample was CD8+ T cells from peripheral blood mononuclear cells, taken in the third trimester of pregnancy. Receptors originate from a female donor with multiple sclerosis, enrolled in a pregnancy study.

This clone came up a few times. The chain recombines TRBV7-3 with TRBJ1-2, with 12 bases matching TRBD1. The germline V gene has CDR1 SGHTA and CDR2 FQGTGA. The CDR3 is 15 residues long. With V trimmed by 4 bases and J by 8 bases, 8 bases remained unmatched. In DNA form, the CDR3 reads TGTGCCAGCAGCTCAGGGACAGGGGGCGCGGAAGGCTACACCTTC. It encodes CASSSGTGGAEGYTF.

In the case of this clone: The junction does not match germline at one end; this may be a read error. The chain combines TRBV5-1 with TRBJ2-1, with 9 bases matching TRBD1. In germline, CDR1 is SGHRS, CDR2 YFSETQ. The CDR3 spans 13 residues. The CDR3 reads CASSSTGGQRELF. The CDR3 DNA is TGCGCCAGCAGCTCGACAGGGGGACAGAGGGAGCTCTTC.

The gene calls are TRBV4-3 and TRBJ2-1; D uncertain. This CDR3 spans 13 amino acids. CDR1 is LGHNA and CDR2 is YSLEER in the germline V gene. Deletions cut 1 base from V and 2 bases from J, with 3 bases between. This CDR3 reads CASSQAAYNEQFF. CDR3 coding DNA: TGCGCCAGCAGCCAAGCGGCCTACAATGAGCAGTTCTTC.

V gene TRBV10-2 combines with J gene TRBJ1-5, with 7 positions matching TRBD1. The V segment lost 6 bases and the J segment 1 base; nucleotides outside the gene matches: 3. The CDR3 runs to 14 residues. The germline gives CDR1 WSHSY, CDR2 SAAADI. CDR3 loop: CASRGGGSNQPQHF. DNA for the CDR3: TGCGCCAGCAGAGGGGGCGGGAGCAATCAGCCCCAGCATTTT.

The chain has TRBV5-6 and TRBJ1-5; TRBD1 aligns across 8 bases. Trimming at V came to 0 bases and at J to 12 bases, leaving 11 bases not matched to a gene. CDR3 length equals 15 residues. Germline V gene lookup returns CDR1 SGHDT and CDR2 YYEEEE. The DNA of the CDR3 is TGTGCCAGCAGCTTGGGTACAGGGGGGCGGTTGGGCCAGCATTTT. This sequence encodes CASSLGTGGRLGQHF.

The gene calls are TRBV14 and TRBJ1-2; D remains ambiguous. CDR1 SGHDN and CDR2 FVKESK come from the germline V gene. The CDR3 consists of 13 residues. V was cut by 1 base and J by 1 base, with 4 bases left in between. The CDR3 DNA reads as TGTGCCAGCAGCCAAGGACATAACTATGGCTACACCTTC. As protein: CASSQGHNYGYTF.

This clone has just a few counts. The chain employs TRBV27 and TRBJ1-6; no clear D gene. The CDR3 is 13 residues long. The V gene's germline CDR1 is MNHEY and CDR2 SMNVEV (reference sequence). The germline V and J ends were trimmed by 6 bases and 10 bases, with 13 bases remaining between them. Written as DNA, the CDR3 is TGTGCCAGCAGCCTCGGAGGGTGGTCACCCCTCCACTTT. Protein: CASSLGGWSPLHF.

The chain couples TRBV6-1 to TRBJ1-3, with 8 bases that match TRBD1. Germline loops: CDR1 MNHNS, CDR2 SASEGT. The CDR3 is made up of 16 amino acids. After removal of 4 bases from V and 0 bases from J, the junction contained 5 bases not matched to a gene. The CDR3 DNA follows: TGTGCCAGCAGTGCAACTACAGGGGGCTCTGGAAACACCATATATTTT. Its translation: CASSATTGGSGNTIYF.

The genes are TRBV4-1 and TRBJ2-2; no reliable D call. CDR1 and CDR2 (germline): MGHRA, YSYEKL. The CDR3 loop spans 13 amino acids. Between the trimmed V and J ends, which lost 6 bases and 5 bases, there was a span of 10 bases. CDR3 DNA sequence: TGCGCCAGCAGTTGGAGTCAGACCGGGGAGCTGTTTTTT. This codes for CASSWSQTGELFF.

J is TRBJ2-5 and V is TRBV29-1; TRBD2 might be the D (5 bases). This CDR3 contains 12 residues. V was cut by 3 bases and J by 4 bases, with 9 bases left in between. Germline CDR1 reads SQVTM; CDR2 reads ANQGSEA. CDR3 bases: TGCAGCGTTGACGCGGGTTCAGAGACCCAGTACTTC. Its protein is CSVDAGSETQYF.

This chain joins TRBV7-6 and TRBJ1-4, with 7 nucleotides matching TRBD1. Germline V gene lookup returns CDR1 SGHVS and CDR2 FNYEAQ. The junction had 11 bases not matched to a gene; V was cut back by 3 bases and J by 4 bases. The CDR3 loop spans 17 amino acids. This chain's CDR3 is CASSFGQSGTDNEKLFF. The CDR3 nucleotides read TGTGCCAGCAGCTTCGGTCAATCCGGGACAGATAATGAAAAACTGTTTTTT.

CDR3 DNA: TGTGCCAGCAGCTTTGGAGTTTCCTACGAGCAGTACTTC. Amino acids: CASSFGVSYEQYF. The V and J genes are TRBV7-9 and TRBJ2-7; no reliable D call. Germline V gene lookup returns CDR1 SEHNR and CDR2 FQNEAQ (reference sequence). Trimming removed 3 bases from V and 1 base from J, with 7 bases in between. CDR3 length: 13 residues.

J is TRBJ1-3 and V is TRBV27; the D is unclear. V lost 5 bases to trimming and J lost 0 bases, with 8 bases between them. The CDR3 runs to 14 residues. Germline V gives CDR1 MNHEY, CDR2 SMNVEV (reference sequence). The CDR3 nucleotides read TGTGCCAGCAGTCCCACAGCCTCTGGAAACACCATATATTTT. The encoded protein is CASSPTASGNTIYF.

The gene calls are TRBV27 and TRBJ2-1; tentatively, D is TRBD2 (5 bases). This CDR3 comprises 17 residues. The germline CDR1 and CDR2 sequences are MNHEY and SMNVEV (reference sequence). V was clipped by 6 bases and J by 9 bases, with 27 bases between them. In nucleotides, the CDR3 is TGTGCCAGCAGCCCCCGATTTGGGCAGAGCGCTCGGGGTGAGCAGTTCTTC. Translation: CASSPRFGQSARGEQFF.

V gene TRBV11-2 combines with J gene TRBJ2-7; D gene ambiguous. Trimming left V 7 bases short and J 3 bases short, with 13 bases between. CDR3 size: 13 residues. CDR1 SGHAT and CDR2 FQNNGV come from the germline V gene. The DNA of the CDR3 is TGTGCCAGCACCTATGGGCCTTTCTACGAGCAGTACTTC. Its translation is CASTYGPFYEQYF.

This sequence joins TRBV7-9 and TRBJ1-1; tentatively, D is TRBD1 (6 bases). V was pared by 3 bases and J by 9 bases, with 14 bases between. Germline V gene lookup returns CDR1 SEHNR and CDR2 FQNEAQ (reference sequence). The CDR3 sequence is 13 residues long. CDR3 nucleotide sequence: TGTGCCAGCAGCTTTCAACTTAGGGACAAAGCTTTCTTT. Translated: CASSFQLRDKAFF. The complete variable domain, with remaining parts taken from reference TRBV7-9 and TRBJ1-1, reads DTGVSQNPRHKITKRGQNVTFRCDPISEHNRLYWYRQTLGQGPEFLTYFQNEAQLEKSRLLSDRFSAERPKGSFSTLEIQRTEQGDSAMYLCASSFQLRDKAFFGQGTRLTVV.

This clone was recorded once. V and J are TRBV19 and TRBJ1-1, with 7 bases identical to TRBD1. The CDR3 totals 14 residues. In germline, CDR1 is LNHDA, CDR2 SQIVND (reference sequence). The ends lost 4 bases at V and 7 bases at J; junction bases unmatched: 9. This chain's CDR3 is CASSTTGLFSEAFF. CDR3 DNA sequence: TGTGCCAGTAGTACGACAGGGTTGTTCAGTGAAGCTTTCTTT.

The rearrangement uses TRBV4-3 and TRBJ1-2, with 8 bases identical to TRBD1. The germline V gene encodes CDR1 LGHNA and CDR2 YSLEER. Unmatched junction bases numbered 5, after V lost 0 bases and J lost 5 bases. This CDR3 has 15 residues. The CDR3 DNA reads TGCGCCAGCAGCCAAGATTCAGGGGGCGTGTATGGCTACACCTTC. It is translated as CASSQDSGGVYGYTF.

The V and J genes are TRBV7-2 and TRBJ1-2; TRBD1 matches 8 bases. Trimming took 5 bases from V and 5 from J; bases not matched to a gene: 16. This CDR3 is built from 17 residues. From germline, CDR1 is SGHTA and CDR2 FQGNSA. CDR3 coding DNA: TGTGCCAGCAGCCCGAACCCCTATTTGGACAGGGATTATGGCTACACCTTC. Amino acid sequence: CASSPNPYLDRDYGYTF.

This clone was recorded only once. This sample also contains other DNA sequences that code for the same CDR3. The chain recombines TRBV19 with TRBJ1-1, with D unclear. This CDR3 spans 12 amino acids. V gave up 6 bases and J gave up 4 bases, with 9 bases separating them. The germline gives CDR1 LNHDA, CDR2 SQIVND (reference sequence). CDR3 protein: CASRLRGTEAFF. CDR3 nucleotides: TGTGCCAGTAGGTTAAGAGGCACTGAAGCTTTCTTT.